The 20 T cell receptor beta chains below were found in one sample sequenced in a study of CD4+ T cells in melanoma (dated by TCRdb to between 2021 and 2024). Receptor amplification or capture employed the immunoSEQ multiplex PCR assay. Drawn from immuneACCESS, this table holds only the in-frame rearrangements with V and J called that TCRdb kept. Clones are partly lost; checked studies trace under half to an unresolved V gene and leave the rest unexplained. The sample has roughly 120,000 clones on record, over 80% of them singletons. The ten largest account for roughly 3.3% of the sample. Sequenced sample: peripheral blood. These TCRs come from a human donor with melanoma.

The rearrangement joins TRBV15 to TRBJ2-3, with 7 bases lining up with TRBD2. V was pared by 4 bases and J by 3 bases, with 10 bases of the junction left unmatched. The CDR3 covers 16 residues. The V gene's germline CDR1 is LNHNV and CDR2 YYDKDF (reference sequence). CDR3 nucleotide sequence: TGTGCCACCAGCACGCGACTAGCCCCCAGTACAGATACGCAGTATTTT. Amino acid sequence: CATSTRLAPSTDTQYF.

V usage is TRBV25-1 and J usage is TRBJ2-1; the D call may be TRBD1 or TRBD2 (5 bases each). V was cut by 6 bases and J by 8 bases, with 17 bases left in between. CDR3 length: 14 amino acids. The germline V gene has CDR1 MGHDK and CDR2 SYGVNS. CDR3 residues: CASSDGVGADEQFF. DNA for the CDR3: TGTGCCAGCAGCGACGGGGTAGGGGCGGATGAGCAGTTCTTC.

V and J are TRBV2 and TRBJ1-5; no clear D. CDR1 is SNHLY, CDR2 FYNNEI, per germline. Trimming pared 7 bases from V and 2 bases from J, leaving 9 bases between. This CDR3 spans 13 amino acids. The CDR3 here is CASKGVGNQPQHF. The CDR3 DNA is TGTGCCAGCAAGGGAGTGGGCAATCAGCCCCAGCATTTT.

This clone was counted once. CDR3 bases: TGTGCCAGCAGCTTGGTTGGTGGAGAGACCCAGTACTTC. Translated: CASSLVGGETQYF. V usage is TRBV5-6 and J usage is TRBJ2-5; no reliable D call. The CDR3 is made up of 13 amino acids. The V end lost 0 bases, the J end lost 4 bases, and 7 bases lay between the germline ends. The V gene's germline CDR1 is SGHDT and CDR2 YYEEEE.

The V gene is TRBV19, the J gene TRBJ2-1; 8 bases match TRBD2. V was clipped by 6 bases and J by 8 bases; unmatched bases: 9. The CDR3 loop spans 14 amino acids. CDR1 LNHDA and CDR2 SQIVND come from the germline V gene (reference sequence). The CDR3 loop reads CASRSPGLGHEQFF. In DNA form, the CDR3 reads TGTGCCAGTAGATCACCGGGACTAGGGCATGAGCAGTTCTTC. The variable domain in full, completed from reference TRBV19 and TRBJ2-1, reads DGGITQSPKYLFRKEGQNVTLSCEQNLNHDAMYWYRQDPGQGLRLIYYSQIVNDFQKGDIAEGYSVSREKKESFPLTVTSAQKNPTAFYLCASRSPGLGHEQFFGPGTRLTVL.

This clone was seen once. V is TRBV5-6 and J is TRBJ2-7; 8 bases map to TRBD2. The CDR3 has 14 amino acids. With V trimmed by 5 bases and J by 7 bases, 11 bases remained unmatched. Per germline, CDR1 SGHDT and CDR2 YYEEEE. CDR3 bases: TGTGCCAGCAGTATGGGACTAGTTCCTCAGGAGCAGTACTTC. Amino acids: CASSMGLVPQEQYF.

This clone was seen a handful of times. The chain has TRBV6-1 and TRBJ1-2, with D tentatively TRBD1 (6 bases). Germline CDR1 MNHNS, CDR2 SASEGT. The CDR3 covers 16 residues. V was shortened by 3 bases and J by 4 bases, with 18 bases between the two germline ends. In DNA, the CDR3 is TGTGCCAGCAGTGAGAGACAGGACAGCAGGGGCTATGGCTACACCTTC. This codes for CASSERQDSRGYGYTF.

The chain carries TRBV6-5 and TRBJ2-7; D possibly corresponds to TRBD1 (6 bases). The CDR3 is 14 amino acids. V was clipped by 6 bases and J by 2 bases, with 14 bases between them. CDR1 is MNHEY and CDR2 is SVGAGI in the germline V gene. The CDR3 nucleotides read TGTGCCAGCAGCAGTTTCCGGGACACCTACGAGCAGTACTTC. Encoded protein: CASSSFRDTYEQYF.

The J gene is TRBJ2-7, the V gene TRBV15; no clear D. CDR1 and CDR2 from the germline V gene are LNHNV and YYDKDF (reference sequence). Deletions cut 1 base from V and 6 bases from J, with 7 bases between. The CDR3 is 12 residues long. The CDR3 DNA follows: TGTGCCACCAGCAGAGCGGGTTTCGAGCAGTACTTC. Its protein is CATSRAGFEQYF.

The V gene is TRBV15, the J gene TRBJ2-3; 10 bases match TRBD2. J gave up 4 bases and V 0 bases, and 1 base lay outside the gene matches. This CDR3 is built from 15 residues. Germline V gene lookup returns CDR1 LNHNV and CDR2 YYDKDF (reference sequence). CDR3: CATSRDSGRSDTQYF. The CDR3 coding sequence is TGTGCCACCAGCAGAGATAGCGGGAGGTCAGATACGCAGTATTTT.

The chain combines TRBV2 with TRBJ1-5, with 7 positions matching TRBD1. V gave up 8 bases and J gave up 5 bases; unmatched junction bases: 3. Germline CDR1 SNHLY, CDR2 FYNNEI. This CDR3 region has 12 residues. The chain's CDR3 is CASSGTDQPQHF. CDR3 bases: TGTGCCAGCTCCGGGACAGATCAGCCCCAGCATTTT. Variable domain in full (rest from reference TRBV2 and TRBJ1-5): EPEVTQTPSHQVTQMGQEVILRCVPISNHLYFYWYRQILGQKVEFLVSFYNNEISEKSEIFDDQFSVERPDGSNFTLKIRSTKLEDSAMYFCASSGTDQPQHFGDGTRLSIL.

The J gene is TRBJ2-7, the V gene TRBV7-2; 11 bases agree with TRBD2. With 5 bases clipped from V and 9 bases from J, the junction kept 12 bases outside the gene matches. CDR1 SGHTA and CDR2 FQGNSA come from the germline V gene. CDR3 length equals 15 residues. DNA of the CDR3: TGTGCCAGCAGCCCGAGACTAGCGGGGTCGAGGCGGCAGTACTTC. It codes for CASSPRLAGSRRQYF. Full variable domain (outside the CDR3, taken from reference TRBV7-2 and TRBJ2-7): GAGVSQSPSNKVTEKGKDVELRCDPISGHTALYWYRQSLGQGLEFLIYFQGNSAPDKSGLPSDRFSAERTGGSVSTLTIQRTQQEDSAVYLCASSPRLAGSRRQYFGPGTRLTVT.

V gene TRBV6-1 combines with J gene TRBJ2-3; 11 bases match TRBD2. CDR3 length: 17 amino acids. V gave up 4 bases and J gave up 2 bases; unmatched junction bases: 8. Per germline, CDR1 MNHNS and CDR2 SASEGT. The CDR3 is CASSGLYSGGATDTQYF. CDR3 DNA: TGTGCCAGCAGTGGATTATATAGCGGGGGGGCCACAGATACGCAGTATTTT.

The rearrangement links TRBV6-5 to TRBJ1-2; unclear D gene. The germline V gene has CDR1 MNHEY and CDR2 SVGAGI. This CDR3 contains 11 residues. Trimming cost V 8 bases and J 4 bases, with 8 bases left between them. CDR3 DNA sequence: TGTGCCAGCCACGGGATCTATGGCTACACCTTC. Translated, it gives CASHGIYGYTF.

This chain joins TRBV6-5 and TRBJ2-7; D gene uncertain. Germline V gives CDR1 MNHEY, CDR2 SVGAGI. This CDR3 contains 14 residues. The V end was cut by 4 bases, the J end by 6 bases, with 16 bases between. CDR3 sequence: CASSSISDLGEQYF. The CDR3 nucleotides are TGTGCCAGCAGTTCCATCTCCGATCTGGGCGAGCAGTACTTC.

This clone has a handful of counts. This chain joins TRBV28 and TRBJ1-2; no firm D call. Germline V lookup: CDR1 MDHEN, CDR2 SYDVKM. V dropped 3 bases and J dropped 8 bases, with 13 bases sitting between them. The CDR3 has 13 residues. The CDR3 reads CASSFRTARGYTF. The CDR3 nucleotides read TGTGCCAGCAGTTTTCGGACCGCCCGCGGCTACACCTTC.

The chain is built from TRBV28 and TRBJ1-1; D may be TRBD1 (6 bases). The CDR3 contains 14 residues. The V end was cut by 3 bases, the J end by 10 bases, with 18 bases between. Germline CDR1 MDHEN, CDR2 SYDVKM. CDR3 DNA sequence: TGTGCCAGCAGTTTGGGATTTTCCAGGGGTGGAGCTTTCTTT. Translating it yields CASSLGFSRGGAFF.

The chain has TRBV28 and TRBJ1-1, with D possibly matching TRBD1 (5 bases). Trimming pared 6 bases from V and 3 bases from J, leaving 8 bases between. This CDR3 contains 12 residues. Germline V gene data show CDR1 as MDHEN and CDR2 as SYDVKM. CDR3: CASSRVYTEAFF. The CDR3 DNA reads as TGTGCCAGCAGCAGGGTATACACTGAAGCTTTCTTT.

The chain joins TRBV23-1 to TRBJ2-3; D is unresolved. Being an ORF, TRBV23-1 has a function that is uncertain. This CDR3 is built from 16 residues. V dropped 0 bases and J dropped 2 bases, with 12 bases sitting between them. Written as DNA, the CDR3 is TGCGCCAGCAGTCAATCTACTAAACCCCACACAGATACGCAGTATTTT. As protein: CASSQSTKPHTDTQYF.

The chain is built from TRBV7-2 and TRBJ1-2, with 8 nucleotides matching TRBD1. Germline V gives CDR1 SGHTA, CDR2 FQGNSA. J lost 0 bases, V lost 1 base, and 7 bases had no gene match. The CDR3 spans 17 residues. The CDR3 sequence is CASSLGTGSLPNYGYTF. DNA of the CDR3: TGTGCCAGCAGCTTAGGGACAGGGTCCCTCCCTAACTATGGCTACACCTTC.